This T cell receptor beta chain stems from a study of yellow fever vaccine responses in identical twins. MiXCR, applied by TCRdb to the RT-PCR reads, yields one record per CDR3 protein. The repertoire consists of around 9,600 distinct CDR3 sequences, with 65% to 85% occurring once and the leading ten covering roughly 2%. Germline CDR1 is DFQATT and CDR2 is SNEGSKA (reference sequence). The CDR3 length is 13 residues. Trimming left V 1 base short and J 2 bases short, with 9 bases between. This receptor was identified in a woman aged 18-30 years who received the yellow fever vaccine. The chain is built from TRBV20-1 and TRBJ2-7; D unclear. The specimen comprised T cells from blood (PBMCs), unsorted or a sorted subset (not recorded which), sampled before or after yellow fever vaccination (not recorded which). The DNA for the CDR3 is TGCAGTGCTAGAGCAGGTGGAACCTACGAGCAGTACGTC. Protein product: CSARAGGTYEQYV.